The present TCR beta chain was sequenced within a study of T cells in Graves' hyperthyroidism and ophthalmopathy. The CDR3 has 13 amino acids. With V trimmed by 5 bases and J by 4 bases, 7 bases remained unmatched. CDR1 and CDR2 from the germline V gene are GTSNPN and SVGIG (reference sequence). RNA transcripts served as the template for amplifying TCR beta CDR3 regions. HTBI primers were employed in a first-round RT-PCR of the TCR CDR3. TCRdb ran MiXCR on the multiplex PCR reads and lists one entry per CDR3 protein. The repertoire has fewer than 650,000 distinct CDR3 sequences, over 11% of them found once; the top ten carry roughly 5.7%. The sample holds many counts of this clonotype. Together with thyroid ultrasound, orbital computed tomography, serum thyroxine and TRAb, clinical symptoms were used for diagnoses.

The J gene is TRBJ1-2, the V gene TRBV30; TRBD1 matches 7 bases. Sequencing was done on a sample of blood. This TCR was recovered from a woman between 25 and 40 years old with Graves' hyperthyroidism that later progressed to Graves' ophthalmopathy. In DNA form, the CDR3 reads TGTGCCTGGGCGGGACAGCAAGTCTATGGCTACACCTTC. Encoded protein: CAWAGQQVYGYTF.